This T cell receptor beta chain was captured in a study of beta chain features in type 1 diabetes. CD45RO/CCR7/CD25/CD127/CD95/CD27 separated CD4+ naive, central memory, regulatory and stem cell-like memory cells by sorting. The V gene's germline CDR1 is SQVTM and CDR2 ANQGSEA. This CDR3 has 15 residues. V dropped 4 bases and J dropped 6; count of bases not matched to a gene: 11. The entirety of the isolated RNA underwent reverse transcription, so expressed TCRB transcripts were sequenced. Clones were read by immunoSEQ multiplex PCR, and TCRdb kept only the in-frame ones, dropping some. The table has 900,000 or so clones, roughly a sixth seen once.

Sequencing was done on a sample of naive CD4+ T cells from blood. The chain uses TRBV29-1 and TRBJ2-2, with 7 positions matching TRBD2. The clonotype originates from a woman aged 18-29 years in good health. The CDR3 bases are TGCAGCGTTGGGTTGCGGGGGTCGGTACCCGGGGAGCTGTTTTTT. Its translation is CSVGLRGSVPGELFF.